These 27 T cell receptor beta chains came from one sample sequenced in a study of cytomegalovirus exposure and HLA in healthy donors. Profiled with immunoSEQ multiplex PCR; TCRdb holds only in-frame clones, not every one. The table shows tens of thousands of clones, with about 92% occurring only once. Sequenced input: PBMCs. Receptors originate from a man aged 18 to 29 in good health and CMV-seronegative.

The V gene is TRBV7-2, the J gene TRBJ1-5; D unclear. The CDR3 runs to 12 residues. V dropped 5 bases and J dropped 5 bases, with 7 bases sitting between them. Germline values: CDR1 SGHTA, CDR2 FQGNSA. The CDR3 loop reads CASSPRDQPQHF. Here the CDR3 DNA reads TGTGCCAGCAGCCCCCGGGATCAGCCCCAGCATTTT.

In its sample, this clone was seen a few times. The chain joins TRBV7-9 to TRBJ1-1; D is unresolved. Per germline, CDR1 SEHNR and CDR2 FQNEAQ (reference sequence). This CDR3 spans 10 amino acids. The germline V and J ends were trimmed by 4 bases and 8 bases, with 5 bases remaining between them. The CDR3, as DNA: TGTGCCAGCAGCTCAGTCGAAGCTTTCTTT. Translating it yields CASSSVEAFF.

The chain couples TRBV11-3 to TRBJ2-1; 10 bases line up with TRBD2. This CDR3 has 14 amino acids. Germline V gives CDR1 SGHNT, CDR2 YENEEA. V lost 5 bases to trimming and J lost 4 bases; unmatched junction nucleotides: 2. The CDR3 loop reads CASSAGLAYNEQFF. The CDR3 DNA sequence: TGTGCCAGCAGCGCGGGACTAGCGTACAATGAGCAGTTCTTC.

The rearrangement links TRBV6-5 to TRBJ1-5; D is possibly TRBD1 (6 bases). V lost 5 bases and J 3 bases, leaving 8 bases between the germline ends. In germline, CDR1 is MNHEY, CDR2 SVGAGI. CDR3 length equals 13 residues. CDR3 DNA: TGTGCCAGCAGTCGGGACACCAATCAGCCCCAGCATTTT. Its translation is CASSRDTNQPQHF.

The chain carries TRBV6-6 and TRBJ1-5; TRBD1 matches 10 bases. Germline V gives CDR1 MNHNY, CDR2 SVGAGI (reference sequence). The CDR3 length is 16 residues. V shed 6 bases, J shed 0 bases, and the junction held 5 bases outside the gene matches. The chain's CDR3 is CASSPGTGVSNQPQHF. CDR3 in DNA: TGTGCCAGCAGCCCTGGGACAGGGGTTAGCAATCAGCCCCAGCATTTT.

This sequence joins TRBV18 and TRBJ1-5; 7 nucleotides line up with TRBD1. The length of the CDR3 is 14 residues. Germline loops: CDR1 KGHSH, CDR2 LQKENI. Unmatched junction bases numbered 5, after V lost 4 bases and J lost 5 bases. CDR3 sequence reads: CASSHRGGDQPQHF. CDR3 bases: TGTGCCAGCTCACACAGGGGTGGGGATCAGCCCCAGCATTTT.

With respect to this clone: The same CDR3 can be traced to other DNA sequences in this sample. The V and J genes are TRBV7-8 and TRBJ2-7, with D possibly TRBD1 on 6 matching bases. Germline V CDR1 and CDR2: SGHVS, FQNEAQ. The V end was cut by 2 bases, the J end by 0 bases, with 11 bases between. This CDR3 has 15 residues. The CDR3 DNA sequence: TGTGCCAGCAGCTTATCGGGACAACCCTCCTACGAGCAGTACTTC. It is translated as CASSLSGQPSYEQYF. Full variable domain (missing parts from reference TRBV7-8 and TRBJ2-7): GAGVSQSPRYKVAKRGQDVALRCDPISGHVSLFWYQQALGQGPEFLTYFQNEAQLDKSGLPSDRFFAERPEGSVSTLKIQRTQQEDSAVYLCASSLSGQPSYEQYFGPGTRLTVT.

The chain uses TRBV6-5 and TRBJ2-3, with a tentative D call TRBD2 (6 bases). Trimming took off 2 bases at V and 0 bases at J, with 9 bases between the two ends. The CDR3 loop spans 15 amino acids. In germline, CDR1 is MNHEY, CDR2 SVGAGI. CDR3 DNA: TGTGCCAGCAGTTACCGGGGGAGGAGCACAGATACGCAGTATTTT. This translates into CASSYRGRSTDTQYF.

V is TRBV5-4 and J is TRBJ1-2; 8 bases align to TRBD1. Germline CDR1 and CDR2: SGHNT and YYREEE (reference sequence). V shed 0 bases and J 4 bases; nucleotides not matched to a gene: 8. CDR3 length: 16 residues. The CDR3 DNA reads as TGTGCCAGCAGCTTGGTCGGTTTACAGGGGGGCTATGGCTACACCTTC. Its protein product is CASSLVGLQGGYGYTF. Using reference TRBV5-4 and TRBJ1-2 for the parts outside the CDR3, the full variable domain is ETGVTQSPTHLIKTRGQQVTLRCSSQSGHNTVSWYQQALGQGPQFIFQYYREEENGRGNFPPRFSGLQFPNYSSELNVNALELDDSALYLCASSLVGLQGGYGYTFGSGTRLTVV.

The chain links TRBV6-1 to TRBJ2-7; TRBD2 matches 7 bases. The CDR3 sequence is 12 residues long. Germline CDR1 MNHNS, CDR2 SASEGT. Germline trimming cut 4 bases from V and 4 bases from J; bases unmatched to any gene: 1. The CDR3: CASSGGGYEQYF. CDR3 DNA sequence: TGTGCCAGCAGTGGGGGGGGATACGAGCAGTACTTC.

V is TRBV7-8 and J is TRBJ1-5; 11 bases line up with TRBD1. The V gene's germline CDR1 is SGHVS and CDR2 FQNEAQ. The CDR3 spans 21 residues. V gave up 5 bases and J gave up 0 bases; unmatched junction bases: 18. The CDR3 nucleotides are TGTGCCAGCAGCCCCCGGACAGGGGGCACTCGCTATATGCTTAGCAATCAGCCCCAGCATTTT. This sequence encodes CASSPRTGGTRYMLSNQPQHF.

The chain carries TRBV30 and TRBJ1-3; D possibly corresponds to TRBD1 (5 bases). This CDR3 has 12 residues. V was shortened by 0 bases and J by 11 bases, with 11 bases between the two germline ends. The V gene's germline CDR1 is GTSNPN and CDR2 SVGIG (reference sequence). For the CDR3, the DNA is TGTGCCTGGAGTGTACAGGCGGGGCCCATATATTTT. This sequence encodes CAWSVQAGPIYF.

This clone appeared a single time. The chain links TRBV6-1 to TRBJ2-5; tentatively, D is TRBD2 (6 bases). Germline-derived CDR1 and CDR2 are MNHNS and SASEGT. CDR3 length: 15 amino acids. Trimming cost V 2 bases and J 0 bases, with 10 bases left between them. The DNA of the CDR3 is TGTGCCAGCAGTGAACTAGGAGGGGACCAAGAGACCCAGTACTTC. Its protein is CASSELGGDQETQYF.

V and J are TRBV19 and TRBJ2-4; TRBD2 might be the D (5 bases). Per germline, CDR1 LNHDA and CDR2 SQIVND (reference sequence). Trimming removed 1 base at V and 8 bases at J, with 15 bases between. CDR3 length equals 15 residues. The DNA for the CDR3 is TGTGCCAGTAGTATAGTCGGCGGTACCGGGGACATTCAGTACTTC. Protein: CASSIVGGTGDIQYF.

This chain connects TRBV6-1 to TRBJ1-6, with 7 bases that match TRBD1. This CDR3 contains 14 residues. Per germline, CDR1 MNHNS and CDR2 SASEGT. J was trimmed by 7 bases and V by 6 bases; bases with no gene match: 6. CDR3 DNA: TGTGCCAGCAGGGATACAGGGGTCAATTCACCCCTCCACTTT. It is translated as CASRDTGVNSPLHF.

This chain's CDR3 is CASGTGGSGANVLTF. Written as DNA, the CDR3 is TGTGCCAGCGGGACAGGGGGCTCTGGGGCCAACGTCCTGACTTTC. The chain uses TRBV2 and TRBJ2-6; TRBD1 agrees at 11 bases. The germline gives CDR1 SNHLY, CDR2 FYNNEI. The V segment lost 8 bases and the J segment 0 bases; nucleotides outside the gene matches: 0. The CDR3 spans 15 residues.

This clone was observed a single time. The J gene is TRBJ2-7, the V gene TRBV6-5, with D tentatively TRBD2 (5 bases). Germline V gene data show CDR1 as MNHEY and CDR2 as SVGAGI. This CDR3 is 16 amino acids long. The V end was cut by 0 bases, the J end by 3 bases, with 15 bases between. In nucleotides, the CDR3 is TGTGCCAGCAGTTACTCAGCGGCCCCGCTTTTCTACGAGCAGTACTTC. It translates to CASSYSAAPLFYEQYF.

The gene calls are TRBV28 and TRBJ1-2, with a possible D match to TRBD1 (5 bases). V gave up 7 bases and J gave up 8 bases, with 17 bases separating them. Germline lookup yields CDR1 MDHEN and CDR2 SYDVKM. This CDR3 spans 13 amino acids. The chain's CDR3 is CASNLDTAGGYTF. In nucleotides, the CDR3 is TGTGCCAGCAATCTGGACACCGCAGGAGGCTACACCTTC.

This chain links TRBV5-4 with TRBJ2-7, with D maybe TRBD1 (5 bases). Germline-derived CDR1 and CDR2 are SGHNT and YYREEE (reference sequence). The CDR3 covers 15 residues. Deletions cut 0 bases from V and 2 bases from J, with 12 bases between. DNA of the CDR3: TGTGCCAGCAGCTTGGGAGACAGATGGGCCTACGAGCAGTACTTC. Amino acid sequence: CASSLGDRWAYEQYF.

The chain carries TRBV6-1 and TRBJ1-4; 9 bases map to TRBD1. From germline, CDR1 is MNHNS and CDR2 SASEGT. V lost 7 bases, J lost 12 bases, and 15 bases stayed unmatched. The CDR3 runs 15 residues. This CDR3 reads CASTFTGTGYSELFF. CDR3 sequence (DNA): TGTGCCAGCACTTTCACCGGGACAGGGTATTCGGAACTGTTTTTT.

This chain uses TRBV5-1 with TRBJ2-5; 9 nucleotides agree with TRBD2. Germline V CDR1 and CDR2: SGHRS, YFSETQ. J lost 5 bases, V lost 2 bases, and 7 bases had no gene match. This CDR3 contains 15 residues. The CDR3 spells CASSLPSGNRETQYF. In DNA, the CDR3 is TGCGCCAGCAGCTTACCTAGCGGGAATAGGGAGACCCAGTACTTC.

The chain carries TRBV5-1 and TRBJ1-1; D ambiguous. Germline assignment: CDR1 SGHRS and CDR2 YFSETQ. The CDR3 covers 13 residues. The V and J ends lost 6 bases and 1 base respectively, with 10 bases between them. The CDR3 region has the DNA TGCGCCAGCACGAATCGGGGGAACACTGAAGCTTTCTTT. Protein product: CASTNRGNTEAFF.

The CDR3 reads CASSYPPENSGANVLTF. The CDR3 nucleotides are TGTGCCAGCAGCTATCCACCTGAGAATTCTGGGGCCAACGTCCTGACTTTC. The rearrangement links TRBV7-9 to TRBJ2-6; D is unresolved. The germline V and J ends were trimmed by 4 bases and 1 base, with 14 bases remaining between them. Germline CDR1 SEHNR, CDR2 FQNEAQ (reference sequence). The CDR3 is made up of 17 amino acids.

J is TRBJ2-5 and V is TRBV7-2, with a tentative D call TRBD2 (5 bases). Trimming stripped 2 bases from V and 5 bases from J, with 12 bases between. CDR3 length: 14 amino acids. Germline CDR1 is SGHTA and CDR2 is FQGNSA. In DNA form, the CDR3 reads TGTGCCAGCAGCTTACGCCTAGCTGGGGAGACCCAGTACTTC. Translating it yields CASSLRLAGETQYF.

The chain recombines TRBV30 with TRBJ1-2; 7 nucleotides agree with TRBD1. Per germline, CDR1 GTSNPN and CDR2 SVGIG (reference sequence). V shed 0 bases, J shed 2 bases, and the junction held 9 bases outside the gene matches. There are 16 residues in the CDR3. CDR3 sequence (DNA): TGTGCCTGGAGTGTAGGGACAGCCACGATGAACTATGGCTACACCTTC. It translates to CAWSVGTATMNYGYTF.

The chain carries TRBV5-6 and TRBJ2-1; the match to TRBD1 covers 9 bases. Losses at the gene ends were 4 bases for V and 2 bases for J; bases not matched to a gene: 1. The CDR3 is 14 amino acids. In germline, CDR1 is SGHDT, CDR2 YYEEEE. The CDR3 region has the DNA TGTGCCAGCAGCCGACAGGGGGCCTACAATGAGCAGTTCTTC. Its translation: CASSRQGAYNEQFF.

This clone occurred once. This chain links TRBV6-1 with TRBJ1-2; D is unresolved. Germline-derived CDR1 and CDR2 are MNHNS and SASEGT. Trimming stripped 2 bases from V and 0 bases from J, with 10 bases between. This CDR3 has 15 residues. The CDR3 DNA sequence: TGTGCCAGCAGTGAACGGGGTGGGGCTAACTATGGCTACACCTTC. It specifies CASSERGGANYGYTF.